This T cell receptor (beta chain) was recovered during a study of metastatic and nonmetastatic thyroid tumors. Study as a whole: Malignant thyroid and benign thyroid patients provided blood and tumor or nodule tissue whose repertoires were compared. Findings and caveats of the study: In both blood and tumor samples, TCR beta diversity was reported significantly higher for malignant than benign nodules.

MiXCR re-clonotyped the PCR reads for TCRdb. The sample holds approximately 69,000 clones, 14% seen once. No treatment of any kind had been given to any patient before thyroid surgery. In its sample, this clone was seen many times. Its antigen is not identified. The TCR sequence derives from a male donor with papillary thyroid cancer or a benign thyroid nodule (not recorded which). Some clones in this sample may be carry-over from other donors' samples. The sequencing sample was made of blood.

The CDR3 spells CSASLGQGNTDTQYF. The CDR3 DNA reads as TGCAGTGCTAGCCTCGGACAGGGGAACACAGATACGCAGTATTTT. The chain links TRBV20-1 to TRBJ2-3; 9 bases are shared with TRBD1. The junction had 6 bases not matched to a gene; V was cut back by 3 bases and J by 2 bases. The CDR3 is made up of 15 amino acids. Germline V gene lookup returns CDR1 DFQATT and CDR2 SNEGSKA (reference sequence).